One sample yielded the 16 T cell receptor beta chains listed below, sequenced in a study of shared clonotypes between healthy human individuals. Sequenced by immunoSEQ multiplex PCR; TCRdb stores in-frame clones only, minus some. This sample has about 640,000 clones, with approximately 79% found just once. The material sequenced was memory CD4+ T cells sorted from blood. Subset defined: CD45RA-negative fraction. The origin of the receptors is a woman aged 30 to 39 in good health.

The rearrangement links TRBV7-3 to TRBJ1-2, with 9 bases lining up with TRBD1. CDR1 is SGHTA and CDR2 is FQGTGA in the germline V gene. The V gene end was trimmed by 5 bases and the J gene end by 9 bases; junction bases not matched to a gene: 10. This CDR3 region has 14 residues. CDR3: CASSPQQGAGSYTF. The DNA of the CDR3 is TGTGCCAGCAGCCCACAACAGGGGGCTGGGAGCTACACCTTC.

In this sample, this clone turned up a few times. The chain joins TRBV6-6 to TRBJ2-1; either TRBD1 or TRBD2 may supply D (5 bases each). V dropped 6 bases and J dropped 6 bases, with 15 bases sitting between them. In germline, CDR1 is MNHNY, CDR2 SVGAGI (reference sequence). The length of the CDR3 is 14 residues. DNA of the CDR3: TGTGCCAGCAGCTCGGGGACGGGCCTCAATGAGCAGTTCTTC. It yields the protein CASSSGTGLNEQFF.

The chain carries TRBV10-3 and TRBJ2-7; 7 nucleotides align to TRBD2. CDR3 length: 15 residues. The ends lost 7 bases at V and 0 bases at J; junction bases unmatched: 9. From germline, CDR1 is ENHRY and CDR2 SYGVKD. The chain's CDR3 is CAINRAGANSYEQYF. As DNA, the CDR3 is TGTGCCATCAATAGGGCGGGAGCCAACTCCTACGAGCAGTACTTC.

The CDR3: CASWAGGFNTGELFF. The CDR3 nucleotides are TGCGCCAGCTGGGCGGGAGGGTTCAACACCGGGGAGCTGTTTTTT. This chain joins TRBV5-1 and TRBJ2-2, with 9 positions matching TRBD2. The CDR3 is 15 residues long. Germline trimming cut 7 bases from V and 2 bases from J; bases unmatched to any gene: 6. Germline CDR1 reads SGHRS; CDR2 reads YFSETQ.

The genes are TRBV19 and TRBJ2-5; D remains unclear. Per the germline V gene, CDR1 is LNHDA and CDR2 is SQIVND (reference sequence). The V end lost 7 bases, the J end lost 4 bases, and 13 bases lay between the germline ends. This CDR3 is 13 amino acids long. The CDR3 here is CASKARLGETQYF. The CDR3 nucleotides are TGTGCCAGTAAGGCGAGACTCGGAGAGACCCAGTACTTC.

The chain is built from TRBV27 and TRBJ2-7; D tentatively fits TRBD1 or TRBD2 (6 bases each). Deletions cut 3 bases from V and 1 base from J, with 16 bases between. Germline CDR1 reads MNHEY; CDR2 reads SMNVEV (reference sequence). The CDR3 extends over 16 amino acids. In nucleotides, the CDR3 is TGTGCCAGCAGTTTTTCCCCCGGGGGCTCTTCCTACGAGCAGTACTTC. Translation: CASSFSPGGSSYEQYF.

The chain recombines TRBV5-1 with TRBJ1-4, with 12 bases identical to TRBD1. The germline V gene encodes CDR1 SGHRS and CDR2 YFSETQ. The CDR3 totals 18 residues. The V segment lost 4 bases and the J segment 0 bases; nucleotides outside the gene matches: 7. This chain's CDR3 is CASSKGQGAGATNEKLFF. CDR3 in DNA: TGCGCCAGCAGCAAGGGACAGGGGGCTGGGGCAACTAATGAAAAACTGTTTTTT.

The rearrangement uses TRBV7-9 and TRBJ2-5; no clear D. Germline values: CDR1 SEHNR, CDR2 FQNEAQ (reference sequence). Trimming pared 5 bases from V and 5 bases from J, leaving 12 bases between. The CDR3 extends over 13 amino acids. CDR3 sequence: CASSGTRRETQYF. CDR3 nucleotides: TGTGCCAGCAGCGGAACAAGGCGGGAGACCCAGTACTTC.

The V call is TRBV15, the J call TRBJ2-2, with TRBD1 matching 8 bases. With V trimmed by 0 bases and J by 12 bases, 6 bases remained unmatched. Germline loops: CDR1 LNHNV, CDR2 YYDKDF (reference sequence). The CDR3 covers 14 residues. The CDR3 sequence: CATSRDRQGTKLFF. The CDR3, as DNA: TGTGCCACCAGCAGAGATCGACAGGGGACCAAGCTGTTTTTT.

V usage is TRBV10-2 and J usage is TRBJ2-7; 9 nucleotides match TRBD1. Germline V gene data show CDR1 as WSHSY and CDR2 as SAAADI. The CDR3 loop spans 15 amino acids. Trimming at V came to 4 bases and at J to 2 bases, leaving 6 bases not matched to a gene. The CDR3 nucleotides read TGCGCCAGCAGTGGGGACAGGGACAAAACCTACGAGCAGTACTTC. It encodes CASSGDRDKTYEQYF.

V gene TRBV28 combines with J gene TRBJ1-2; maybe TRBD1 (5 bases). The germline V and J ends were trimmed by 4 bases and 5 bases, with 8 bases remaining between them. The CDR3 has 12 amino acids. Looked up from germline, CDR1 is MDHEN and CDR2 is SYDVKM. The CDR3 sequence is CASSSQAYGYTF. The CDR3 coding sequence is TGTGCCAGCAGTTCACAGGCTTATGGCTACACCTTC.

The J gene is TRBJ2-4, the V gene TRBV5-1; no definite D call. There are 15 residues in the CDR3. V was cut by 0 bases and J by 1 base, with 8 bases left in between. Germline assignment: CDR1 SGHRS and CDR2 YFSETQ. CDR3 amino acids: CASSLGIEAKNIQYF. CDR3 DNA sequence: TGCGCCAGCAGCTTGGGAATAGAGGCCAAAAACATTCAGTACTTC.

V gene TRBV19 combines with J gene TRBJ1-5, with TRBD1 as a possible D gene (6 bases). The CDR3 is 17 residues long. CDR1 is LNHDA, CDR2 SQIVND, per germline (reference sequence). V shed 2 bases and J shed 0 bases, with 14 bases lying between them. CDR3 loop: CASSIRGQTYSNQPQHF. The CDR3 coding sequence is TGTGCCAGTAGTATAAGAGGACAGACTTATAGCAATCAGCCCCAGCATTTT.

This clone was observed many times. The chain links TRBV6-1 to TRBJ2-2; D remains ambiguous. Between the trimmed V and J ends, which lost 7 bases and 2 bases, there was a span of 5 bases. The germline CDR1 and CDR2 sequences are MNHNS and SASEGT. This CDR3 contains 12 residues. The CDR3 protein is CASKGNTGELFF. The CDR3 nucleotides read TGTGCCAGCAAGGGCAACACCGGGGAGCTGTTTTTT.

This rearrangement joins TRBV29-1 to TRBJ2-2; 9 bases align to TRBD2. This CDR3 comprises 18 residues. CDR1 is SQVTM, CDR2 ANQGSEA, per germline. The junction had 19 bases not matched to a gene; V was cut back by 7 bases and J by 4 bases. CDR3 DNA sequence: TGCAGCGCTGACGAGGCTGCTAGCGGGACCTTGTTCACCGGGGAGCTGTTTTTT. Translating it yields CSADEAASGTLFTGELFF.

Many counts were recorded for this clone. This CDR3 is also generated by other DNA sequences in the sample. The chain is built from TRBV11-2 and TRBJ2-1; 10 nucleotides align to TRBD1. This CDR3 comprises 14 residues. The germline CDR1 and CDR2 sequences are SGHAT and FQNNGV. The J segment lost 4 bases and the V segment lost 4 bases, leaving 1 base of the junction unmatched. The CDR3 region is CASSSGQGYNEQFF. The CDR3 region has the DNA TGTGCCAGCAGCTCGGGACAGGGGTACAATGAGCAGTTCTTC.